Listed here are 19 T cell receptor beta chains from one sample, sequenced in a study of blood T cell repertoires in COVID-19. Clones were read by immunoSEQ multiplex PCR, and TCRdb kept only the in-frame ones, dropping some. The table has 200,000 to 250,000 clones, roughly four fifths seen once; the top ten hold roughly 4.7%. Material for sequencing was peripheral blood. The receptors derive from a woman between 70 and 85 years old with acute or convalescent COVID-19.

CDR3 nucleotide sequence: TGTGCCAGCAGTTACAGGGAACAACTGTTTTTT. It yields the protein CASSYREQLFF. V gene TRBV12-3 or TRBV12-4 combines with J gene TRBJ1-4; the D gene is possibly TRBD1 (6 bases). This CDR3 is built from 11 residues. The germline V and J ends were trimmed by 4 bases and 12 bases, with 9 bases remaining between them.

The gene calls are TRBV2 and TRBJ1-6, with TRBD1 identical over 7 bases. The CDR3 is 14 residues long. CDR1 and CDR2 (germline): SNHLY, FYNNEI. V lost 5 bases and J lost 12; bases outside the gene matches: 10. The CDR3 nucleotides are TGTGCCAGCAGTTCGACAGGGAGCTTTTTACCCCTCCACTTT. This gives the protein CASSSTGSFLPLHF.

The chain recombines TRBV6-5 with TRBJ2-3, with 8 positions matching TRBD1. Trimming at V came to 6 bases and at J to 1 base, leaving 6 bases not matched to a gene. CDR1 MNHEY and CDR2 SVGAGI come from the germline V gene. The CDR3 covers 15 residues. CDR3 residues: CASRVPGGGTDTQYF. CDR3 nucleotide sequence: TGTGCCAGCAGGGTCCCAGGGGGCGGCACAGATACGCAGTATTTT.

The J gene is TRBJ1-5, the V gene TRBV2, with a weak D call TRBD1 (6 bases). The CDR3 is 15 residues long. From germline, CDR1 is SNHLY and CDR2 FYNNEI. Between the trimmed V and J ends, which lost 5 bases and 2 bases, there was a span of 13 bases. CDR3 bases: TGTGCCAGCAGTCCCGTGACAGGTGGCAATCAGCCCCAGCATTTT. Translation: CASSPVTGGNQPQHF.

The sample holds a few counts of this clone. V is TRBV27 and J is TRBJ2-7, with D perhaps TRBD2 (6 bases). The germline gives CDR1 MNHEY, CDR2 SMNVEV (reference sequence). There are 15 residues in the CDR3. V lost 6 bases and J lost 4, with 19 bases in between. The CDR3 loop is CASRFGTQGVYEQYF. CDR3 bases: TGTGCCAGCAGGTTCGGGACTCAAGGTGTGTACGAGCAGTACTTC.

The chain uses TRBV3-1 (or the pseudogene TRBV3-2) and TRBJ1-2; D uncertain. CDR3 length equals 13 residues. The germline CDR1 and CDR2 sequences are LGHDT and YNNKEL (reference sequence). V was cut by 0 bases and J by 8 bases, with 10 bases left in between. The CDR3 nucleotides read TGTGCCAGCAGCCAAGACACGCGGAACGGCTACACCTTC. Its translation is CASSQDTRNGYTF.

The gene calls are TRBV10-3 and TRBJ2-5; 8 bases fit TRBD2. The junction had 8 bases not matched to a gene; V was cut back by 6 bases and J by 5 bases. CDR1 and CDR2 from the germline V gene are ENHRY and SYGVKD. The CDR3 is 14 residues long. The CDR3 loop reads CAISPGGGRETQYF. CDR3 bases: TGTGCCATCAGCCCGGGGGGGGGCAGGGAGACCCAGTACTTC.

In nucleotides, the CDR3 is TGTGCCAGCAGCGACCTCGGGACAGGGAGTTCCTACGAGCAGTACTTC. As protein: CASSDLGTGSSYEQYF. This chain connects TRBV6-2 or TRBV6-3 to TRBJ2-7; TRBD1 matches at 9 bases. The CDR3 runs 16 residues. The germline CDR1 and CDR2 sequences are MNHEY and SVGEGT. Trimming took 6 bases from V and 1 from J; bases not matched to a gene: 10.

In this sample, this clone turned up once. The rearrangement joins TRBV6-4 to TRBJ2-3; TRBD2 matches 13 bases. Looked up from germline, CDR1 is MRHNA and CDR2 is SNTAGT. The CDR3 has 16 residues. Trimming at V came to 6 bases and at J to 2 bases, leaving 5 bases not matched to a gene. The CDR3 sequence: CASSRTSGGLTDTQYF. CDR3 DNA: TGTGCCAGCAGCAGGACTAGCGGGGGCCTCACAGATACGCAGTATTTT.

The V gene is TRBV4-3, the J gene TRBJ1-2; D gene unclear. The CDR3 sequence is 14 residues long. Trimming stripped 0 bases from V and 5 bases from J, with 10 bases between. CDR1 and CDR2 (germline): LGHNA, YSLEER. CDR3 sequence reads: CASSQDAGIYGYTF. DNA for the CDR3: TGCGCCAGCAGCCAAGATGCCGGGATATATGGCTACACCTTC.

The rearrangement joins TRBV5-1 to TRBJ1-1, with no clear D. The CDR3 length is 13 residues. Trimming took off 5 bases at V and 5 bases at J, with 13 bases between the two ends. In germline, CDR1 is SGHRS, CDR2 YFSETQ. CDR3 DNA sequence: TGCGCCAGCAGTTCCCCCGCAGATACTGAAGCTTTCTTT. Encoded protein: CASSSPADTEAFF.

This clone was recorded only once. This specimen includes other DNA sequences encoding the same CDR3. The chain links TRBV3-1 (or the pseudogene TRBV3-2) to TRBJ1-2, with 8 bases fitting TRBD1. V was pared by 6 bases and J by 4 bases, with 4 bases of the junction left unmatched. Germline CDR1 is LGHDT and CDR2 is YNNKEL (reference sequence). This CDR3 is 13 amino acids long. The CDR3 DNA reads as TGTGCCAGCAGTCCCGACAGGGGCTATGGCTACACCTTC. Translation: CASSPDRGYGYTF.

The chain employs TRBV28 and TRBJ1-2; TRBD1 is a possible D gene (6 bases). This CDR3 region has 16 residues. Germline CDR1 and CDR2: MDHEN and SYDVKM. The V end lost 8 bases, the J end lost 6 bases, and 25 bases lay between the germline ends. CDR3 loop: CASGLPPDRWADGYTF. CDR3 nucleotides: TGTGCCAGCGGATTACCCCCCGACAGGTGGGCTGATGGCTACACCTTC.

The rearrangement joins TRBV6-5 to TRBJ1-3; 9 bases agree with TRBD1. With 5 bases clipped from V and 8 bases from J, the junction kept 7 bases outside the gene matches. The V gene's germline CDR1 is MNHEY and CDR2 SVGAGI. CDR3 length: 14 residues. The CDR3 bases are TGTGCCAGCAGTCCGTCGGGACAGGGATACACCATATATTTT. It is translated as CASSPSGQGYTIYF.

The V gene is TRBV19, the J gene TRBJ1-3, with D unclear. Trimming removed 3 bases at V and 0 bases at J, with 12 bases between. Germline V gene data show CDR1 as LNHDA and CDR2 as SQIVND (reference sequence). This CDR3 has 16 residues. This chain's CDR3 is CASSMEQSSSGNTIYF. In nucleotides, the CDR3 is TGTGCCAGTAGTATGGAACAGTCCTCCTCTGGAAACACCATATATTTT.

The chain joins TRBV20-1 to TRBJ2-4; D ambiguous. Germline V gives CDR1 DFQATT, CDR2 SNEGSKA (reference sequence). The CDR3 runs to 12 residues. The V and J ends lost 3 bases and 6 bases respectively, with 9 bases between them. CDR3 in DNA: TGCAGTGCTAGTAACAGTAGAAACATTCAGTACTTC. It encodes CSASNSRNIQYF.

This clone is a singleton in its sample. The chain employs TRBV6-5 and TRBJ2-3; D possibly corresponds to TRBD1 (5 bases). This CDR3 contains 14 residues. With 11 bases removed from V and 0 bases from J, the gap between germline ends came to 15 bases. Germline CDR1 is MNHEY and CDR2 is SVGAGI. CDR3 amino acids: CAGQGPTSTDTQYF. CDR3 DNA: TGTGCCGGGCAGGGTCCGACTAGCACAGATACGCAGTATTTT.

This clone has only a few counts. This chain links TRBV7-2 with TRBJ1-6; 8 nucleotides agree with TRBD1. The CDR3 sequence is 14 residues long. Per germline, CDR1 SGHTA and CDR2 FQGNSA. J was trimmed by 6 bases and V by 6 bases; bases with no gene match: 4. In DNA, the CDR3 is TGTGCCAGCAGATTCGACAGGGGTAATTCACCCCTCCACTTT. Protein sequence: CASRFDRGNSPLHF.

This chain joins TRBV7-9 and TRBJ1-2; 8 bases match TRBD1. Germline V lookup: CDR1 SEHNR, CDR2 FQNEAQ (reference sequence). V was pared by 4 bases and J by 8 bases, with 9 bases of the junction left unmatched. The CDR3 sequence is 14 residues long. CDR3 DNA: TGTGCCAGCAGCTCACAACAGGGGGGACAGGGCTACACCTTC. It encodes CASSSQQGGQGYTF.